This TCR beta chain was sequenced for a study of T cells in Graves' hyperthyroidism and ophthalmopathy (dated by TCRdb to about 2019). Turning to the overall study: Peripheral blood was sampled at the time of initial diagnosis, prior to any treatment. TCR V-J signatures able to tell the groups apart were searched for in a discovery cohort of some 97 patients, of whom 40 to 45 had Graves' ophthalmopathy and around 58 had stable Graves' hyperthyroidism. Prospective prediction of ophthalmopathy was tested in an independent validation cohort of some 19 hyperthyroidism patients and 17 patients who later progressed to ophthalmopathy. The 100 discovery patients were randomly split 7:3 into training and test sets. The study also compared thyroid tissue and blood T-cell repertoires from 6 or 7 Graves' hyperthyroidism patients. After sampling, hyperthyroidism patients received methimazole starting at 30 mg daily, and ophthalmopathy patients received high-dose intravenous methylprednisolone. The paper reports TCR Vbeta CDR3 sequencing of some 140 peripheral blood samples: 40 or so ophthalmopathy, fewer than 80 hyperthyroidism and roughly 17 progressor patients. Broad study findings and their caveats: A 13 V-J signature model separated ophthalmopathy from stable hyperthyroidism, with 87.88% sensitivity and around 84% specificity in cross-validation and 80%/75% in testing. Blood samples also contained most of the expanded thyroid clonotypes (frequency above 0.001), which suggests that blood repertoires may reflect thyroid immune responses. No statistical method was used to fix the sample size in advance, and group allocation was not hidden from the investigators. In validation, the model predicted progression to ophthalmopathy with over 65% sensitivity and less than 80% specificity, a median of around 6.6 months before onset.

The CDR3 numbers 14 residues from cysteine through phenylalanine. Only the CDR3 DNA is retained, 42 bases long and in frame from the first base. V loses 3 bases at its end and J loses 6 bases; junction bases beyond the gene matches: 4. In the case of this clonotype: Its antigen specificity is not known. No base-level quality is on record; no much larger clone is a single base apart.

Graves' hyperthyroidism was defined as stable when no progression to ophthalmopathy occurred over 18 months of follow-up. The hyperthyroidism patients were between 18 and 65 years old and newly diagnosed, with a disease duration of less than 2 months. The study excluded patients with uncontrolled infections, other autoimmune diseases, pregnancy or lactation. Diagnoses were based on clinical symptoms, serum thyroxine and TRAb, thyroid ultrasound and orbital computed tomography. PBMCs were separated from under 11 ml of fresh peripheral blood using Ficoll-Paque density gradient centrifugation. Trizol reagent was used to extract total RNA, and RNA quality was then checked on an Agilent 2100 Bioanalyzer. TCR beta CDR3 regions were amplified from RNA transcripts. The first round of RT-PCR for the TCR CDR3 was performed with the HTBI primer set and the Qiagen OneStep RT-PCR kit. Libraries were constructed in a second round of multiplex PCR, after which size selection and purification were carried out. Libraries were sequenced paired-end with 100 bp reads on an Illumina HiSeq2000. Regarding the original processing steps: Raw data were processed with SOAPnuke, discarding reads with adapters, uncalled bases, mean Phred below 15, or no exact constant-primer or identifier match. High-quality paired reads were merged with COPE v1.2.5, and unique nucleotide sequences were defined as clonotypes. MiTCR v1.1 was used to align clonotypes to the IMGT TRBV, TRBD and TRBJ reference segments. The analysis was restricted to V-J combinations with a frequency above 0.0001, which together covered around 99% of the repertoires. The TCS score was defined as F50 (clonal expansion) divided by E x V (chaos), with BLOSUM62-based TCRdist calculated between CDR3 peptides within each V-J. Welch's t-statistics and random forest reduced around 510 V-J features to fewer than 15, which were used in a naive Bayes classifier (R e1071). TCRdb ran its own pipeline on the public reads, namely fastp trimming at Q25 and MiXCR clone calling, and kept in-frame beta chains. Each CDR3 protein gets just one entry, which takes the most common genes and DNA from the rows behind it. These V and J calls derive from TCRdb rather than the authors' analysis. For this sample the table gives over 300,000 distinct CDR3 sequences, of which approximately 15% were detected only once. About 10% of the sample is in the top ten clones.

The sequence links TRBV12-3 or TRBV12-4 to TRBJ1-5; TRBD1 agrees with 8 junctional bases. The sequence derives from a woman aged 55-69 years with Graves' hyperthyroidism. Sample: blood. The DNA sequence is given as TGTGCCAGCAGTTTGGCAGGGGGCGGTCAGCCCCAGCATTTT. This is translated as CASSLAGGGQPQHF.